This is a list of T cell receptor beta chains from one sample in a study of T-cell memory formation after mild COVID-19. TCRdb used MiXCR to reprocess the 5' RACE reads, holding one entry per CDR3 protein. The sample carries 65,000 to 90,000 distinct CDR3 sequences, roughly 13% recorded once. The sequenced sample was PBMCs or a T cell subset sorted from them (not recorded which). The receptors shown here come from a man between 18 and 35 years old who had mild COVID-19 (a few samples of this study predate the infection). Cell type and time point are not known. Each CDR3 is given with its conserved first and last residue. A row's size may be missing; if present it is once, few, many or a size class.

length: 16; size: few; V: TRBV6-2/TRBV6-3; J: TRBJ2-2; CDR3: CATMGGLADFTGELFF
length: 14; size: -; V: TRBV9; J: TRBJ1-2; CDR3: CASSQQGNYYGYTF
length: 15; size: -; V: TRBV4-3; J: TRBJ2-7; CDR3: CASSQEPLGGYEQYF
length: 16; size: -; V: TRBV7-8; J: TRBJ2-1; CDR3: CASSLGSSVGYNEQFF
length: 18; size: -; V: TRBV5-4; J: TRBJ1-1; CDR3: CASSYCEGGTGCRTEAFF
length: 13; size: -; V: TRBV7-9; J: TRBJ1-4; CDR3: CASSGTGVEKLFF
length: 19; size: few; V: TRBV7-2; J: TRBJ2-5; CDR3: CASSLTGSISGVRLETQYF
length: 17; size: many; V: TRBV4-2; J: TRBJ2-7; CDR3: CASSQDPGGRSSYEQYF
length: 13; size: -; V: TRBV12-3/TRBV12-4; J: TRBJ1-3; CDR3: CASSPQGWDTIYF
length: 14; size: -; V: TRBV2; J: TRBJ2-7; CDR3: CASSKPGGTYEQYF
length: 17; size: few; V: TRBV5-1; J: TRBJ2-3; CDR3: CASSLSSGGPSTDTQYF
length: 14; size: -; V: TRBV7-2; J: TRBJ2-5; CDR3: CASSESGGQETQYF
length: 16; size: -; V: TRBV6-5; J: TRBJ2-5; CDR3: CASSLPEEGGLETQYF
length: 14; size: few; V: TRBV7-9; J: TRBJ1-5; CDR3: CASSLGYTAQPQHF
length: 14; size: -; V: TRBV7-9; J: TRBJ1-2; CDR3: CASSSGGYLRGYTF
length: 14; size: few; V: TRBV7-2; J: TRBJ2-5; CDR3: CAAGEWDRQETQYF
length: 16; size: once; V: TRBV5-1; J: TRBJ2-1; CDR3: CASSSSSGGQWNEQFF
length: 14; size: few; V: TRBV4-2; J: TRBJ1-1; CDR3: CASSQDGGDTEAFF
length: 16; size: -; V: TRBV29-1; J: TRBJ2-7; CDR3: CSVEDSTGTGLYEQYF
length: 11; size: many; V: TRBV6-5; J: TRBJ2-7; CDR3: CATDSHHEQYF
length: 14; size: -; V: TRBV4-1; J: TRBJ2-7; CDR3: CASSPLGVRSEQYF
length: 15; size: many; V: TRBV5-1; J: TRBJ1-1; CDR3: CASSYPGRMNTEAFF
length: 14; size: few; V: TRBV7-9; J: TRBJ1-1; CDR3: CASSLVADGPEAFF
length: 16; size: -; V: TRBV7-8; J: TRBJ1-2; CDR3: CASSLGNWAGEDGYTF
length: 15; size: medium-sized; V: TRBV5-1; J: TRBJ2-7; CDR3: CASSLEGVEGHEQYF
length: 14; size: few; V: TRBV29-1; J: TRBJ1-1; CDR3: CSVGTTLAGPEAFF
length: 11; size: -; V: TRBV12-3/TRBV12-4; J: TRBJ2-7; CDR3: CASRGLREQYF
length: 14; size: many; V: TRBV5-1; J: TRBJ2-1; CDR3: CASSAEAEGIEQFF
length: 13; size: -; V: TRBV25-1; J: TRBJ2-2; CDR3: CASSIGSAGELFF
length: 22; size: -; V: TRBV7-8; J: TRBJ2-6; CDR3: CASSPGTVVGILSSSGANVLTF
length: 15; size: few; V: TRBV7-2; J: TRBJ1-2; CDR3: CASSPPGAAIYGYTF
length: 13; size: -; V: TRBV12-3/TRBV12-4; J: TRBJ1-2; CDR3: CASSLRADYGYTF
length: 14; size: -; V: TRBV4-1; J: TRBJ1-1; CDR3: CASSPTGRVTEAFF
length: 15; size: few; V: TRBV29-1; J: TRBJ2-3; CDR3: CSVEEGRGGPDTQYF
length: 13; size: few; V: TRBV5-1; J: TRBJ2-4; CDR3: CASSPSEKNIQYF
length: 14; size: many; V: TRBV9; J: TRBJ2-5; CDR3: CASSVWGEQETQYF
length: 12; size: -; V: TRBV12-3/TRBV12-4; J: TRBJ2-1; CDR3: CASSWGYSEQFF
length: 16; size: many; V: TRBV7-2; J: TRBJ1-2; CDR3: CASTVNLGLSDYGYTF
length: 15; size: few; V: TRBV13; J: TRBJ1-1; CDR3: CASSERPGPGTEAFF
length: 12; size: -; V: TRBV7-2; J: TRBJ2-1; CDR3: CASSPMDNEQFF
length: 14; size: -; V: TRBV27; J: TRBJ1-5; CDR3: CASSFGSPNQPQHF
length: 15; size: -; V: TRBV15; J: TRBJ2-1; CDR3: CATSRGTDSYNEQFF
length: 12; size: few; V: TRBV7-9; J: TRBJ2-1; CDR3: CASSPRGIEQFF
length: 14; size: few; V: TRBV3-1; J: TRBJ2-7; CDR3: CASSPGLAPYEQYF
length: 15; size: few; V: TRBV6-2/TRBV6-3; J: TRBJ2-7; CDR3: CASSYGTSGPYEQYF
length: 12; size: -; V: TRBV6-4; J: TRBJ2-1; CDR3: CASSDRDNEQFF
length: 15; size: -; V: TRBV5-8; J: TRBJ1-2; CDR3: CASSSRADEGNGYTF
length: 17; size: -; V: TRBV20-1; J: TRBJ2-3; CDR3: CSARDSLAGGLPDTQYF
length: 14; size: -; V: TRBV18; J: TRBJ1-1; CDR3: CASWEGRGNTEAFF
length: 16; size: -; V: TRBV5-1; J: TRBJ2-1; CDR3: CASSLEAGQVDNEQFF
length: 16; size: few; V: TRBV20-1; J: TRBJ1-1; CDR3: CSASGSSIGLYTEAFF
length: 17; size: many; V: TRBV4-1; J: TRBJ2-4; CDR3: CASSQDSPGTAEDIQYF
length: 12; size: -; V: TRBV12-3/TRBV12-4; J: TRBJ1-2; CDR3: CASTPSGVGYTF
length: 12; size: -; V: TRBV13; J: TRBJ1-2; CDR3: CASSPLGAGYTF
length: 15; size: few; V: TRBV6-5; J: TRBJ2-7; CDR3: CASSYGGGGSYEQYF
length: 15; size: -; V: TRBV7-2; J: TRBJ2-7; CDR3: CASSQGASLSYEQYF
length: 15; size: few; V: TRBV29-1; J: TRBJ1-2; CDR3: CSVEGGDRSFYGYTF
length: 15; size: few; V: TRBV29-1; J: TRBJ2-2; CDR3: CSVETRGPNTGELFF
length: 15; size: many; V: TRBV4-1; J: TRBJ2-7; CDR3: CASSQNVGLTYEQYF